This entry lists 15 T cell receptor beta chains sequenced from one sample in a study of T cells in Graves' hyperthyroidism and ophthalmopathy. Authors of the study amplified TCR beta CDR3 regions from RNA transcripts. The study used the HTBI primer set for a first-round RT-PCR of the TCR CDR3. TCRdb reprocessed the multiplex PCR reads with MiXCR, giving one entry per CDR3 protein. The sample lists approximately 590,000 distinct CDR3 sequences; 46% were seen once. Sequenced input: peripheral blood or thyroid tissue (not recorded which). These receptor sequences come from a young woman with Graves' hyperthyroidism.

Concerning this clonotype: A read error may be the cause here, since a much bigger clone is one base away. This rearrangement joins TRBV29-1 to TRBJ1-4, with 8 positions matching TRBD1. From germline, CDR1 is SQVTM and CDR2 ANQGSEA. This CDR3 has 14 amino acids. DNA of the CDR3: TGCAGCGTCCAACCGGGACAGGAGGACCAAAAACCGTTTTTT. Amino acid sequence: CSVQPGQEDQKPFF.

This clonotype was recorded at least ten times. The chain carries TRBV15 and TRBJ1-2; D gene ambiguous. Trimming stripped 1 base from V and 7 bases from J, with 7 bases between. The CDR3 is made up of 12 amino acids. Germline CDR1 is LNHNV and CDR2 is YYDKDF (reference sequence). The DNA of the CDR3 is TGTGCCACCAGCAGAGGAGTTATTGGCTACACCTTC. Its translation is CATSRGVIGYTF.

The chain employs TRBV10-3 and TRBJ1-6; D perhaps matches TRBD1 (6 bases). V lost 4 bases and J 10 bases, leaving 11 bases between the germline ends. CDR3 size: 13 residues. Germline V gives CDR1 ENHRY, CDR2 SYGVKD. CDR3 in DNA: TGTGCCATCAGTGGGGACACTTCCTCACCCCTCCACTTT. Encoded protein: CAISGDTSSPLHF.

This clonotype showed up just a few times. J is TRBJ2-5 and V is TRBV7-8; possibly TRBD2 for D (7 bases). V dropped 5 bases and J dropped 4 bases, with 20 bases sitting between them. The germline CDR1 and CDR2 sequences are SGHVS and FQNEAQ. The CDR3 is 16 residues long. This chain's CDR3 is CASSQKGGTTRETQYF. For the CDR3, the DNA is TGTGCCAGCAGCCAAAAGGGGGGGACCACCCGAGAGACCCAGTACTTC.

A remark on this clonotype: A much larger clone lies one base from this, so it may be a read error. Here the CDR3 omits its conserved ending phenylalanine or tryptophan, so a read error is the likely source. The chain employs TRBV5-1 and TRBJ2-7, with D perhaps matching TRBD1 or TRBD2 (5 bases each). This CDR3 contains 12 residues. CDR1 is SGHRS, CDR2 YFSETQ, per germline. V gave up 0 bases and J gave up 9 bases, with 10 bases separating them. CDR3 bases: TGCGCCAGCAGCTTGGAGGGACGGCGGCAGTACTTA. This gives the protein CASSLEGRRQYL.

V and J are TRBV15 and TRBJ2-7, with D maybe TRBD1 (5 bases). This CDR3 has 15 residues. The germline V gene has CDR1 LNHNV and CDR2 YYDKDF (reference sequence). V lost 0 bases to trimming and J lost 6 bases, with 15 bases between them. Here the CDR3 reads CATSRDQTGDAEQYF. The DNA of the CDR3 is TGTGCCACCAGCAGAGACCAAACAGGAGACGCCGAGCAGTACTTC.

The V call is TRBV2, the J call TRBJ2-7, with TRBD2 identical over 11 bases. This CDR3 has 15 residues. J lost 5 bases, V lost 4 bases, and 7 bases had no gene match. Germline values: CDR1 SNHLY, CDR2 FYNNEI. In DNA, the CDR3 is TGTGCCAGCAGTGTAGCGGGAGGGCAGGGCGACGAGCAGTACTTC. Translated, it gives CASSVAGGQGDEQYF.

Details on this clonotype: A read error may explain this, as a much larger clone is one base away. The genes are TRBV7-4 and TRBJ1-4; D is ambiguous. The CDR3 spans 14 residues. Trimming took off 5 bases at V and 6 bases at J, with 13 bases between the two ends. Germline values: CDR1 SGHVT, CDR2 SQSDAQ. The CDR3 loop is CASSADLTDEKLFF. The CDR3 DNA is TGTGCCAGCAGCGCAGACCTAACGGATGAAAAACTGTTTTTT. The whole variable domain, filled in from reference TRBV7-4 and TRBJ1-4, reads GAGVSQSPRYKVAKRGRDVALRCDSISGHVTLYWYRQTLGQGSEVLTYSQSDAQRDKSGRPSGRFSAERPERSVSTLKIQRTEQGDSAVYLCASSADLTDEKLFFGSGTQLSVL.

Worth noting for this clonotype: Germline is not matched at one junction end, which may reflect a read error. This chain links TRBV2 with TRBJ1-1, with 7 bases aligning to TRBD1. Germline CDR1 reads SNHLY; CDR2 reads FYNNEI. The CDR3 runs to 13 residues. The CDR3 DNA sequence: TGTGCCAGTAGTATACTTAGGGGGCCTGATGCTTTCTTT. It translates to CASSILRGPDAFF.

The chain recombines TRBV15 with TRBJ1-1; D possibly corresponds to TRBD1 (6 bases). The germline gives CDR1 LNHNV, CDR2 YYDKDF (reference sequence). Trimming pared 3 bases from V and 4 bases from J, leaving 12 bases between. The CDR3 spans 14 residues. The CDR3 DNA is TGTGCCACCAGCAGCCCTACGGGGGCCACTGAAGCTTTCTTT. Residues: CATSSPTGATEAFF. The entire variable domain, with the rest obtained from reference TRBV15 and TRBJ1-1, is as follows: DAMVIQNPRYQVTQFGKPVTLSCSQTLNHNVMYWYQQKSSQAPKLLFHYYDKDFNNEADTPDNFQSRRPNTSFCFLDIRSPGLGDTAMYLCATSSPTGATEAFFGQGTRLTVV.

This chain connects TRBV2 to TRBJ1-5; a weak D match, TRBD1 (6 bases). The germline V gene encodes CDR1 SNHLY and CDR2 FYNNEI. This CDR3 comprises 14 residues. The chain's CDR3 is CARSGQGGGQPQHF. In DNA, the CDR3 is TGTGCTAGATCGGGGCAGGGAGGGGGTCAGCCCCAGCATTTT.

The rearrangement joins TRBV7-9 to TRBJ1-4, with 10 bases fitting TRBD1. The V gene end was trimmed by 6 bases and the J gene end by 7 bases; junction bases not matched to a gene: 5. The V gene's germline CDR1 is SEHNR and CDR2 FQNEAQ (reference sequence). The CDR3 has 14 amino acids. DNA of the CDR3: TGTGCCAGCAGTCGACAGGGGGCGCGTGAAAAACTGTTTTTT. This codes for CASSRQGAREKLFF. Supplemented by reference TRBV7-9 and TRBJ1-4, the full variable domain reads DTGVSQNPRHKITKRGQNVTFRCDPISEHNRLYWYRQTLGQGPEFLTYFQNEAQLEKSRLLSDRFSAERPKGSFSTLEIQRTEQGDSAMYLCASSRQGAREKLFFGSGTQLSVL.

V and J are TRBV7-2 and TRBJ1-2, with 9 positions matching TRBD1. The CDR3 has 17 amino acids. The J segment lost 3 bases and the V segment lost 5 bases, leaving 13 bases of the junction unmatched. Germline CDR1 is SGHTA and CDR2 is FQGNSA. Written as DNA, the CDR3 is TGTGCCAGCAGCCAAGAAAGCGACAGGGGGTGGTACTATGGCTACACCTTC. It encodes CASSQESDRGWYYGYTF.

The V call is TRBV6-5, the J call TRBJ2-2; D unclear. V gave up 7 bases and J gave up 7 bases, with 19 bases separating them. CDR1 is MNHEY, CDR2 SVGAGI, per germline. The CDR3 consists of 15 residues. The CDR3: CASIPEAVLVGELFF. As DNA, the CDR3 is TGTGCCAGCATTCCCGAGGCGGTCTTAGTCGGGGAGCTGTTTTTT.

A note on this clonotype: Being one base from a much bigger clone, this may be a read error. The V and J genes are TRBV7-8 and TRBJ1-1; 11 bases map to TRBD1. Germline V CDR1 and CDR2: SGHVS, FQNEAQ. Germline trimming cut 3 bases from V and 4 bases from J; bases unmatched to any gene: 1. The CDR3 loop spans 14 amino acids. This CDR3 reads CASSLGQGVTEAFF. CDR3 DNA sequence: TGTGCCAGCAGCTTGGGACAGGGGGTCACTGAAGCTTTCTTT. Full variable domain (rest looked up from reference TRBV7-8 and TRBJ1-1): GAGVSQSPRYKVAKRGQDVALRCDPISGHVSLFWYQQALGQGPEFLTYFQNEAQLDKSGLPSDRFFAERPEGSVSTLKIQRTQQEDSAVYLCASSLGQGVTEAFFGQGTRLTVV.